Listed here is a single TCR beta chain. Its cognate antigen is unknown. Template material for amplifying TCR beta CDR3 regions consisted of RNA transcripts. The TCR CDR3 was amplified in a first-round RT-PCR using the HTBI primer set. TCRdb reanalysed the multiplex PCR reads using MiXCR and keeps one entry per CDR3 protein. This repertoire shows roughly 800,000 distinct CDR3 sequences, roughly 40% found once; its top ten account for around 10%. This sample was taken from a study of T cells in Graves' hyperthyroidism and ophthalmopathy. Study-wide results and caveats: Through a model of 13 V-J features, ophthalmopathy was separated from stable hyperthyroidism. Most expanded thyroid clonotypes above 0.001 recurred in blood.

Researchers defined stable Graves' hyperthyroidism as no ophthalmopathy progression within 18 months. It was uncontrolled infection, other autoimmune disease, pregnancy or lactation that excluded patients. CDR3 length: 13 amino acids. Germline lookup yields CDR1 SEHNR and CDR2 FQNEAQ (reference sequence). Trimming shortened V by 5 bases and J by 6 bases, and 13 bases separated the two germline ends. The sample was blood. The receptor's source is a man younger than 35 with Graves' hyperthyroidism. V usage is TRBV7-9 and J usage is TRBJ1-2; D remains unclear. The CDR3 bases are TGTGCCAGCAGCCAAGATAGGGTGGATGGCTACACCTTC. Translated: CASSQDRVDGYTF.